What follows are 15 T cell receptor beta chains derived from one specimen sequenced in a study. TCRdb itself ran the 5' RACE reads through MiXCR, one entry per CDR3 protein. The sample holds about 60,000 distinct CDR3 sequences, roughly 30% seen once. The sequencing sample was made of tumor-infiltrating naive CD4+ T cells sorted from the breast tumor. This sample's subset: naive CD4+ T cells, CD4+CD45RA+CD25-. These receptor sequences come from a female donor with breast cancer.

The chain carries TRBV25-1 and TRBJ2-1, with 8 bases matching TRBD2. The CDR3 is 15 residues long. CDR1 and CDR2 (germline): MGHDK, SYGVNS. V gave up 3 bases and J gave up 9 bases; unmatched junction bases: 10. In nucleotides, the CDR3 is TGTGCCAGCAGTGATTTGCGGGAGGAAAAGGGTGAGCAGTTCTTC. This codes for CASSDLREEKGEQFF.

This clonotype was seen at least ten times. V usage is TRBV12-3 or TRBV12-4 and J usage is TRBJ2-1, with unresolved D. The germline V and J ends were trimmed by 2 bases and 7 bases, with 9 bases remaining between them. The CDR3 contains 13 residues. CDR3 DNA: TGTGCCAGCAGTTTAAACAGATGGAATGAGCAGTTCTTC. Amino acid sequence: CASSLNRWNEQFF.

This rearrangement joins TRBV6-1 to TRBJ2-1; weak D call: TRBD2 (6 bases). V shed 4 bases and J shed 9 bases, with 19 bases lying between them. The CDR3 sequence is 15 residues long. Germline lookup yields CDR1 MNHNS and CDR2 SASEGT. CDR3 residues: CASSVGWAGGVEQFF. CDR3 coding DNA: TGTGCCAGCAGTGTAGGTTGGGCAGGAGGGGTTGAGCAGTTCTTC.

V usage is TRBV20-1 and J usage is TRBJ1-5, with 7 bases that match TRBD1. After removal of 0 bases from V and 5 bases from J, the junction contained 7 bases not matched to a gene. Germline V gene data show CDR1 as DFQATT and CDR2 as SNEGSKA (reference sequence). CDR3 length: 15 amino acids. CDR3 DNA sequence: TGCAGTGCTAGAGATATGGGGACAGTGGATCAGCCCCAGCATTTT. Amino acids: CSARDMGTVDQPQHF.

This clonotype was found a few times. The chain uses TRBV27 and TRBJ2-3; TRBD2 matches at 14 bases. CDR1 and CDR2 (germline): MNHEY, SMNVEV (reference sequence). CDR3 length equals 15 residues. J gave up 14 bases and V 5 bases, and 12 bases lay outside the gene matches. CDR3 sequence: CASSRGLAGGPSLYF. CDR3 nucleotide sequence: TGTGCCAGCAGTCGAGGACTAGCGGGAGGACCCAGTCTGTATTTT.

This clonotype was seen more than once but under ten times. This rearrangement joins TRBV5-1 to TRBJ2-2; D may be TRBD1 (6 bases). The CDR3 contains 16 residues. Germline V gene sequence: CDR1 SGHRS, CDR2 YFSETQ. V was clipped by 0 bases and J by 0 bases, with 9 bases between them. The CDR3 loop reads CASSLDGQPNTGELFF. DNA of the CDR3: TGCGCCAGCAGCTTGGACGGACAGCCGAACACCGGGGAGCTGTTTTTT.

On this clonotype itself: An end of the junction does not agree with germline; a read error may underlie this. This sequence joins TRBV24-1 and TRBJ2-5; D is ambiguous. The CDR3 is 14 residues long. Per germline, CDR1 KGHDR and CDR2 SFDVKD. The CDR3 spells CATSDYGFRETQHF. CDR3 nucleotide sequence: TGTGCCACCAGTGATTACGGGTTCCGAGAGACCCAGCACTTC.

This clonotype was counted at least ten times. The V gene is TRBV20-1, the J gene TRBJ2-2, with D perhaps TRBD1 (6 bases). V dropped 5 bases and J dropped 7 bases, with 17 bases sitting between them. The CDR3 consists of 14 residues. The germline CDR1 and CDR2 sequences are DFQATT and SNEGSKA (reference sequence). The CDR3: CSARSNRAGGELFF. CDR3 nucleotides: TGCAGTGCTCGATCGAACAGGGCCGGCGGGGAGCTGTTTTTT.

This clonotype has only a few counts. One junction end does not reproduce the germline sequence, and a read error may be involved. This rearrangement joins TRBV4-1 to TRBJ2-1; 7 nucleotides align to TRBD1. The V gene's germline CDR1 is MGHRA and CDR2 YSYEKL. The CDR3 covers 19 residues. As DNA, the CDR3 is TGCGCCGGCAGCCAAGCGCGATTGAGACAGGGAATAGGAGACAATGAGCAGTTCTTC. Amino acid sequence: CAGSQARLRQGIGDNEQFF.

Only one count was recorded for this clonotype. The chain combines TRBV2 with TRBJ1-6; D is uncertain. V lost 8 bases and J 4 bases, leaving 9 bases between the germline ends. Germline V gene data show CDR1 as SNHLY and CDR2 as FYNNEI. CDR3 length: 13 residues. In DNA form, the CDR3 reads TGTGCCAGCGGACTTTCTTATAATTCACCCCTCCACTTT. This gives the protein CASGLSYNSPLHF.

This clonotype appeared a few times. CDR3 residues: CASSLVLAGYNEQFF. CDR3 coding DNA: TGTGCCAGCAGCTTAGTTCTAGCGGGATACAATGAGCAGTTCTTC. V and J are TRBV5-5 and TRBJ2-1; 9 bases line up with TRBD2. Germline V gives CDR1 SGHKS, CDR2 YYEKEE (reference sequence). The ends lost 2 bases at V and 4 bases at J; junction bases unmatched: 4. This CDR3 region has 15 residues.

As for this clonotype: One end of the junction fails to match germline, which may point to a read error. The CDR3 nucleotides read TGCAGTGCTAGTGTAGGGTCCACTAAAGCTTTCTTT. It encodes CSASVGSTKAFF. J is TRBJ1-1 and V is TRBV20-1; D is ambiguous. The CDR3 is 12 amino acids. CDR1 is DFQATT, CDR2 SNEGSKA, per germline (reference sequence).

The rearrangement links TRBV7-9 to TRBJ2-2; D not resolved. Between the trimmed V and J ends, which lost 5 bases and 1 base, there was a span of 11 bases. The CDR3 spans 15 residues. Germline V gene lookup returns CDR1 SEHNR and CDR2 FQNEAQ (reference sequence). CDR3 sequence: CASSPFGQNTGELFF. As DNA, the CDR3 is TGTGCCAGCAGCCCTTTCGGGCAGAACACCGGGGAGCTGTTTTTT.

Only a few counts were recorded for this clonotype. The chain carries TRBV2 and TRBJ1-4, with 8 bases identical to TRBD1. In germline, CDR1 is SNHLY, CDR2 FYNNEI. V trimming: 7 bases; J trimming: 6 bases; junction bases outside the gene matches: 1. CDR3 length equals 12 residues. CDR3: CASKDRDEKLFF. Here the CDR3 DNA reads TGTGCCAGCAAGGACAGGGATGAAAAACTGTTTTTT.

This clonotype turned up a few times. The chain is built from TRBV7-3 and TRBJ1-1; D unclear. Trimming shortened V by 5 bases and J by 5 bases, and 12 bases separated the two germline ends. Germline V CDR1 and CDR2: SGHTA, FQGTGA. The length of the CDR3 is 13 residues. This CDR3 reads CASSQQTRTEAFF. The CDR3 nucleotides are TGTGCCAGCAGCCAACAGACCAGAACTGAAGCTTTCTTT.